This T cell receptor (beta chain) was retrieved from a study of T cell clonality in common variable immunodeficiency. General observations from the study: Common variable immunodeficiency TCR beta sequences reportedly had fewer deletions and N-nucleotide insertions.

Trimming removed 5 bases from V and 3 bases from J, with 11 bases in between. Germline V gene lookup returns CDR1 SGHTA and CDR2 FQGNSA. The CDR3 has 13 residues. Profiled with immunoSEQ multiplex PCR; TCRdb holds only in-frame clones, not every one. The repertoire consists of around 17,000 clones, none detected only once. This clone was counted a few times. The antigen remains undetermined. Sequencing ends 3 residues short of the CDR3 end; the germline J gene provides the rest. The rearrangement joins TRBV7-2 to TRBJ2-7; weak D call: TRBD2 (6 bases). The sample comprised peripheral blood mononuclear cells. The TCR comes from a human donor with common variable immunodeficiency. The DNA read from the CDR3 is TGTGCCAGCAGCCGTACTAGCATCTACGAG. It translates to CASSRTSIYE. The whole CDR3 protein is CASSRTSIYEQYF.